The 8 T cell receptor beta chains listed next were all sequenced from one sample in a study of T cells in localized non-small cell lung cancer. The method was immunoSEQ multiplex PCR; TCRdb's version includes in-frame clones alone and lacks a portion of them. The sample consists of about 14,000 clones, approximately 85% of them appearing once. The sequenced sample was peripheral blood, obtained before any cancer treatment. Source of these receptors: a woman aged 35 to 70 with stage I lung adenocarcinoma.

The genes are TRBV10-3 and TRBJ2-3, with TRBD2 identical over 11 bases. The germline V gene encodes CDR1 ENHRY and CDR2 SYGVKD. The CDR3 sequence is 16 residues long. V shed 3 bases and J 3 bases; nucleotides not matched to a gene: 5. This CDR3 is CAISDRASGGTDTQYF. In DNA form, the CDR3 reads TGTGCCATCAGTGATCGGGCTAGCGGGGGGACAGATACGCAGTATTTT.

The V call is TRBV23-1, the J call TRBJ1-5, with 7 positions matching TRBD1. TRBV23-1 is reported as an ORF; its role is uncertain. V shed 0 bases and J 5 bases; nucleotides not matched to a gene: 16. The CDR3 is 19 amino acids. CDR3 sequence reads: CASSQSGGDPTGPHQPQHF. CDR3 sequence (DNA): TGCGCCAGCAGTCAATCAGGCGGGGACCCGACAGGGCCCCATCAGCCCCAGCATTTT.

This chain links TRBV5-4 with TRBJ2-1, with D possibly TRBD1 on 5 matching bases. Trimming cost V 0 bases and J 0 bases, with 16 bases left between them. Germline V gene sequence: CDR1 SGHNT, CDR2 YYREEE (reference sequence). The CDR3 contains 18 residues. CDR3: CASSLGQTPVSSYNEQFF. CDR3 nucleotide sequence: TGTGCCAGCAGCTTGGGACAGACCCCTGTAAGCTCCTACAATGAGCAGTTCTTC.

In this sample, this clone turned up once. The chain recombines TRBV7-2 with TRBJ1-2; no definite D call. Trimming took 8 bases from V and 2 from J, leaving 18 bases between them. The germline V gene has CDR1 SGHTA and CDR2 FQGNSA. The CDR3 consists of 15 residues. CDR3 loop: CASRPERGSNYGYTF. In nucleotides, the CDR3 is TGTGCCAGCCGCCCGGAACGGGGATCAAACTATGGCTACACCTTC.

The chain links TRBV2 to TRBJ1-6; TRBD1 is a possible D gene (6 bases). The V and J ends lost 8 bases and 4 bases respectively, with 15 bases between them. Per the germline V gene, CDR1 is SNHLY and CDR2 is FYNNEI. This CDR3 has 15 residues. The CDR3 nucleotides read TGTGCCAGCCTGCGGTTGGACAGTTATAATTCACCCCTCCACTTT. This codes for CASLRLDSYNSPLHF.

To note about this clone: One junction end disagrees with the germline gene, perhaps due to a read error. The chain carries TRBV9 and TRBJ1-2; 8 nucleotides line up with TRBD1. Looked up from germline, CDR1 is SGDLS and CDR2 is YYNGEE. CDR3 length: 15 residues. CDR3 protein: CASSPKTGTGYVYTF. The CDR3 region has the DNA TGTGCCAGCAGCCCCAAGACCGGGACAGGCTATGTCTACACCTTC. Using reference TRBV9 and TRBJ1-2 for the parts outside the CDR3, the full variable domain is DSGVTQTPKHLITATGQRVTLRCSPRSGDLSVYWYQQSLDQGLQFLIQYYNGEERAKGNILERFSAQQFPDLHSELNLSSLELGDSALYFCASSPKTGTGYVYTFGSGTRLTVV.

The J gene is TRBJ2-2, the V gene TRBV2; 9 positions agree with TRBD2. The CDR3 has 15 residues. V was pared by 5 bases and J by 6 bases, with 7 bases of the junction left unmatched. Germline V CDR1 and CDR2: SNHLY, FYNNEI. CDR3 nucleotide sequence: TGTGCCAGCAGTCCTCCCGCGGGGGGGGCCGGGGAGCTGTTTTTT. It encodes CASSPPAGGAGELFF. The full variable domain, completed using reference TRBV2 and TRBJ2-2, is EPEVTQTPSHQVTQMGQEVILRCVPISNHLYFYWYRQILGQKVEFLVSFYNNEISEKSEIFDDQFSVERPDGSNFTLKIRSTKLEDSAMYFCASSPPAGGAGELFFGEGSRLTVL.

V gene TRBV18 combines with J gene TRBJ1-2; 7 bases are shared with TRBD1. CDR3 size: 15 residues. V gave up 6 bases and J gave up 10 bases; unmatched junction bases: 17. Germline loops: CDR1 KGHSH, CDR2 LQKENI. CDR3 sequence reads: CASSDRTGQILTYTF. The CDR3, as DNA: TGTGCCAGCTCGGATCGTACGGGACAGATTCTAACCTACACCTTC.